The 2 T cell receptor beta chains presented below share a single source sample, sequenced in a study of shared clonotypes between healthy human individuals. Some clones are missing from TCRdb's copy, which holds only in-frame ones; the method was immunoSEQ multiplex PCR. This table has some 2,100,000 clones, 85% to 95% appearing once. Only CD45RO-negative cells positively selected for CCR7 counted as naive CD8 cells, so terminally differentiated effector memory CD45RA+ cells were excluded. Material: naive CD8+ T cells from PBMCs. The source of these receptors is a man aged 18 to 30 in good health. Some clones in this sample may be carry-over from other donors' samples.

V usage is TRBV6-1 and J usage is TRBJ1-3, with 9 bases identical to TRBD1. Germline V lookup: CDR1 MNHNS, CDR2 SASEGT. This CDR3 has 15 amino acids. The ends lost 2 bases at V and 2 bases at J; junction bases unmatched: 1. The CDR3, as DNA: TGTGCCAGCAGTGAATACAGGGGGCCTGGAAACACCATATATTTT. This translates into CASSEYRGPGNTIYF.

V gene TRBV28 combines with J gene TRBJ2-2, with TRBD1 matching over 7 bases. Trimming took 5 bases from V and 5 from J; bases not matched to a gene: 14. Germline CDR1 is MDHEN and CDR2 is SYDVKM. There are 17 residues in the CDR3. CDR3 nucleotides: TGTGCCAGCAGTCCCTTAGACAGGGAAGGATTTACCGGGGAGCTGTTTTTT. This sequence encodes CASSPLDREGFTGELFF. Supplemented by reference TRBV28 and TRBJ2-2, the full variable domain reads DVKVTQSSRYLVKRTGEKVFLECVQDMDHENMFWYRQDPGLGLRLIYFSYDVKMKEKGDIPEGYSVSREKKERFSLILESASTNQTSMYLCASSPLDREGFTGELFFGEGSRLTVL.